This entry concerns a single T cell receptor beta chain. Its antigen is unidentified. Indicated treatment: roughly 20 received Ad26.COV2.S at low or high dose, single or two shots; about 5 received placebo; per-sample allocation not given. Specimen acquisition occurred on day 63 following the initial vaccine or placebo injection. Assay: immunoSEQ multiplex PCR; the TCRdb copy retains only in-frame clones and omits some. This repertoire shows around 310,000 clones, roughly 88% found once; its top ten account for about 5%. Germline CDR1 is SGHDN and CDR2 is FVKESK. The CDR3 consists of 13 residues. Trimming shortened V by 1 base and J by 4 bases, and 7 bases separated the two germline ends. This sample is part of a study of Ad26.COV2.S vaccination and SARS-CoV-2 variants. Study background: Donor joined the COV1001 Ad26.COV2.S trial arm. Into the muscle, Ad26.COV2.S was dosed once or twice, 56 days apart. Study observations and caveats: TCR breadth and depth estimates may have understated total T cell responses. Responses of spike-specific T cells (both CD8+ and CD4+) reportedly showed substantial breadth after vaccination.

This clonotype was obtained from a person aged 18-60 years who received the Ad26.COV2.S COVID-19 vaccine or a placebo. This specimen was peripheral blood, taken in a trial of Ad26.COV2.S vaccine versus placebo. The chain recombines TRBV14 with TRBJ2-5; D is uncertain. The CDR3: CASSQVFPETQYF. For the CDR3, the DNA is TGTGCCAGCAGCCAAGTGTTTCCAGAGACCCAGTACTTC.